The TCR beta chain described here comes from a study of vaccination and CD4 T cells after COVID-19. Across the study: Once diagnosed, patients had post-COVID samples drawn a median about 110 days later (range 35 to 161). Control cultures, each given a CEFX pool, an HIV-1 Nef pool, or no peptide, were included.

Oncomine TCR Beta short-read sequencing was applied to DNA from cultured CD4+ T cells. TCRdb ran MiXCR on the PCR reads and lists one entry per CDR3 protein. Of 9,000 to 15,000 distinct CDR3 sequences listed, roughly 48% are singletons. Findings of the study overall: Detection of a median about 85% of reactive clones in convalescent patients was confined to the period after vaccination.

Of note for this clonotype: The antigen is unknown.

CDR3 length: 14 residues. V shed 6 bases and J 2 bases; nucleotides not matched to a gene: 4. The treatment denotes: approximately nine-day PBMC culture with coronavirus spike peptide pools or control peptides (ViraFEST assay). Once peptide pools had expanded antigen-specific T cells, ViraFEST sequenced TCRs. The genes are TRBV12-3 or TRBV12-4 and TRBJ1-5; 7 nucleotides agree with TRBD1. The sample consisted of CD4+ T cells from blood, cultured in vitro. This receptor was identified in a human donor who had recovered from COVID-19. CDR3 residues: CASRPDRGNQPQHF. CDR3 nucleotides: TGTGCCAGCAGACCAGACAGGGGCAATCAGCCCCAGCATTTT.